The present T cell receptor (beta chain) was sequenced within a study of shared clonotypes between healthy human individuals. Across the study: The study enrolled two women and a few men aged 18 to 49. Notes on the study in general: Clonotype sharing levels among donors were expected to vary with sequencing depth.

In regard to this clone: Its antigen is not known.

Repertoires were generated with immunoSEQ multiplex PCR, while TCRdb's copy carries only in-frame clones and drops some. The sample has about 1,800,000 clones; less than 95% are singletons. Germline lookup yields CDR1 SGDLS and CDR2 YYNGEE. V shed 3 bases, J shed 6 bases, and the junction held 5 bases outside the gene matches. The CDR3 extends over 13 amino acids. Naive CD8 cells were CD45RO-negative, positively selected for CCR7, excluding terminally differentiated effector memory CD45RA+ cells. This TCR was sampled from a man aged 18-30 years in good health. V gene TRBV9 combines with J gene TRBJ1-1; 7 bases map to TRBD1. Material for sequencing was naive CD8+ T cells sorted from blood. The CDR3: CASSATGYAEAFF. In DNA form, the CDR3 reads TGTGCCAGCAGCGCGACAGGGTACGCTGAAGCTTTCTTT.